Listed below are T cell receptor beta chains from one sample, sequenced in a study of blood T cell repertoires in COVID-19. Measured with immunoSEQ multiplex PCR; TCRdb has only the in-frame clones, and not every one. Here the sample spans fewer than 45,000 clones, about 80% being singletons. Sequencing input: peripheral blood. The receptor source for this set is a man between 65 and 85 years old with acute or convalescent COVID-19. CDR3s include the opening cysteine and the closing phenylalanine or tryptophan. A D gene is named only where the DNA matches it firmly. Clone size, where shown, is once, few, many, or a class for clones that have expanded.

>TRBV5-1|TRBD1|TRBJ2-7|.
TGCGCCAGCAGCTGGGGGACAGGGAGTGGAAACGAGCAGTACTTC
CASSWGTGSGNEQYF
>TRBV29-1|TRBD2|TRBJ2-2|.
TGCAGCGTGGGGGGGTTCATCGGGGAGCTGTTTTTT
CSVGGFIGELFF
>TRBV7-2|TRBD2|TRBJ2-3|.
TGTGCCAGCAGCCCCTTGACTAGCGGGGGGCCGGGAAATACGCAGTATTTT
CASSPLTSGGPGNTQYF
>TRBV9|TRBD1|TRBJ1-1|.
TGTGCCAGCAGCGCGACCGGACAGGTGAACACTGAAGCTTTCTTT
CASSATGQVNTEAFF
>TRBV6-5|TRBD1|TRBJ1-1|.
TGTGCCAGCAGTTTTTGGGGACAGGGCAACACTGAAGCTTTCTTT
CASSFWGQGNTEAFF
>TRBV7-3|.|TRBJ1-2|.
TGTGCCAGCAGCTCGGGACTTCTCTATGGCTACACCTTC
CASSSGLLYGYTF
>TRBV3-1/TRBV3-2|TRBD1|TRBJ1-2|.
TGTGCCAGCAGCCATCGCGGGGCAGGGGGAGATGGCTACACCTTC
CASSHRGAGGDGYTF
>TRBV6-2/TRBV6-3|.|TRBJ2-3|.
TGTGCCAGCAGTTACTCGGCGGGGACCTGGACGATGGATACGCAGTATTTT
CASSYSAGTWTMDTQYF
>TRBV5-1|TRBD2|TRBJ2-1|.
TGCGCCAGTCAGCCCATAGCGGGATACAATGAGCAGTTCTTC
CASQPIAGYNEQFF
>TRBV9|TRBD2|TRBJ2-2|.
TGTGCCAGCAGCTCCCGTAGCGGGGGGGCCGGGACCGGGGAGCTGTTTTTT
CASSSRSGGAGTGELFF
>TRBV28|.|TRBJ2-2|.
TGTGCCAGCAGTTTAGGGGGGGCGGGCACCGGGGAGCTGTTTTTT
CASSLGGAGTGELFF
>TRBV5-5|TRBD2|TRBJ2-7|once
TGTGCCAGCACCCCGGGACTAGCGACCTACGAGCAGTACTTC
CASTPGLATYEQYF
>TRBV9|.|TRBJ1-6|.
TGTGCCAGCAGCCGAAATCCCAGCTCCTATAATTCACCCCTCCACTTT
CASSRNPSSYNSPLHF
>TRBV4-3|.|TRBJ1-1|.
TGCGCCAGCAGCCAAGATCGGAACACTGAAGCTTTCTTT
CASSQDRNTEAFF
>TRBV28|TRBD2|TRBJ2-3|.
TGTGCCAGCACTTCTCCGGGACTAGCGTCAACAGATACGCAGTATTTT
CASTSPGLASTDTQYF
>TRBV28|TRBD1|TRBJ1-4|.
TGTGCCAGCAGTTTTGGGCAGGGGGCTCCTAATGAAAAACTGTTTTTT
CASSFGQGAPNEKLFF
>TRBV2|.|TRBJ2-3|few
TGTGCCAGCAGTGAATCTGCAGGACTGGTGGGGACAGATACGCAGTATTTT
CASSESAGLVGTDTQYF
>TRBV10-1|TRBD2|TRBJ2-1|.
TGCGCCAGCAGTGAGCCACCCACTAGCGGGGGGGGCCTCTCCTACAATGAGCAGTTCTTC
CASSEPPTSGGGLSYNEQFF
>TRBV9|TRBD2|TRBJ2-3|.
TGTGCCAGCAGCGCAACTAGCGGGGGGGGTAGCACAGATACGCAGTATTTT
CASSATSGGGSTDTQYF
>TRBV29-1|.|TRBJ1-2|.
TGCAGCGTTGGGGGGCATGGCTACACCTTC
CSVGGHGYTF
>TRBV28|.|TRBJ1-1|.
TGTGCCAGCAGCTCTAACACTGAAGCTTTCTTT
CASSSNTEAFF
>TRBV5-6|TRBD1|TRBJ2-7|once
TGTGCCAGCCGTTACAGGGGGCGCGTATCCTACGAGCAGTACTTC
CASRYRGRVSYEQYF
>TRBV7-3|.|TRBJ1-1|.
TGTGCCAGCAGCCCTGACGGGGGGCTTATGAACACTGAAGCTTTCTTT
CASSPDGGLMNTEAFF
>TRBV7-9|TRBD1|TRBJ2-3|.
TGTGCCAGCAGCTCATACCGGGACAGTAGAGCAGATACGCAGTATTTT
CASSSYRDSRADTQYF
>TRBV18|.|TRBJ2-5|.
TGTGCCAGCTCCGGCGCAGGGGAAACCCAGTACTTC
CASSGAGETQYF
>TRBV6-4|TRBD1|TRBJ2-1|.
TGTGCCAGCAGTGAGGGACAGAGCTCCTACAATGAGCAGTTCTTC
CASSEGQSSYNEQFF
>TRBV3-1/TRBV3-2|.|TRBJ2-2|.
TGTGCCAGCACTCAACGGGGTCACACCGGGGAGCTGTTTTTT
CASTQRGHTGELFF
>TRBV5-4|.|TRBJ1-2|.
TGTGCCAGCAGCTCCTTACTTACCGGGTCCGGTGGCTACACCTTC
CASSSLLTGSGGYTF
>TRBV18|.|TRBJ1-2|.
TGTGCCAGCTCAGTCCTGGATCAGGGGACGGATGGCTACACCTTC
CASSVLDQGTDGYTF
>TRBV7-9|TRBD1|TRBJ1-4|.
TGTGCCAGCAGCGCCGAACAGGGGGCTCGACTTGAAAAACTGTTTTTT
CASSAEQGARLEKLFF
>TRBV7-2|.|TRBJ1-1|.
TGTGCCAGCAGCTCCCGAGGAGGGAACACTGAAGCTTTCTTT
CASSSRGGNTEAFF
>TRBV9|.|TRBJ1-1|.
TGTGCCAGCAGCGTAGATGGCGGTCTCATGAACACTGAAGCTTTCTTT
CASSVDGGLMNTEAFF
>TRBV11-3|.|TRBJ2-7|.
TGTGCCAGCAGCTTAAACGGACAGTCCGAGCAGTACTTC
CASSLNGQSEQYF
>TRBV2|TRBD2|TRBJ2-2|.
TGTGCCAGCAGGGCCCCTAGCGGGGGGGTCGGGGAGCTGTTTTTT
CASRAPSGGVGELFF
>TRBV5-6|TRBD1|TRBJ1-1|.
TGTGCCAGCAGCATAGGGACAGAATACACTGAAGCTTTCTTT
CASSIGTEYTEAFF
>TRBV29-1|TRBD1|TRBJ1-2|.
TGCAGCGTGTACACAGGGGGTTCCAATGGCTACACCTTC
CSVYTGGSNGYTF
>TRBV29-1|TRBD2|TRBJ2-3|.
TGCAGCGTAGCAAGCGGGGGGGCCACAGATACGCAGTATTTT
CSVASGGATDTQYF
>TRBV29-1|.|TRBJ1-1|.
TGCAGCGTTGGAACTTACACTGAAGCTTTCTTT
CSVGTYTEAFF
>TRBV6-5|.|TRBJ1-1|.
TGTGCCAGCAGTTACTCACGCCAGGGGAACACTGAAGCTTTCTTT
CASSYSRQGNTEAFF
>TRBV7-3|.|TRBJ1-2|.
TGTGCCAGCAGCCTTCAGGGCTCGCTTGGATTCTACACCTTC
CASSLQGSLGFYTF
>TRBV7-7|.|TRBJ1-6|.
TGTGCCAGCAGCTTGGGTACAGGCCGTAATTCACCCCTCCACTTT
CASSLGTGRNSPLHF
>TRBV18|TRBD1|TRBJ2-7|.
TGTGCCAGCTCACAGGCTTCACAGGGGGTAGGCGAGCAGTACTTC
CASSQASQGVGEQYF
>TRBV4-3|.|TRBJ1-1|.
TGCGCCAGCAGCCAGGGGACAATGAACACTGAAGCTTTCTTT
CASSQGTMNTEAFF
>TRBV7-9|TRBD1|TRBJ1-1|.
TGTGCCAGCAGCCCGACAGGGATGGTCTACACTGAAGCTTTCTTT
CASSPTGMVYTEAFF
>TRBV6-2/TRBV6-3|TRBD1|TRBJ1-2|.
TGTGCCAGCAGTTACGTACAGGGGGCGTCGGGCTACACCTTC
CASSYVQGASGYTF
>TRBV7-2|.|TRBJ1-2|.
TGTGCCAGCAGCTTAGCGGGCGTCTACTATGGCTACACCTTC
CASSLAGVYYGYTF
>TRBV29-1|TRBD1|TRBJ2-3|.
TGCAGCGTCGCGGACAGGGCGGGAGATACGCAGTATTTT
CSVADRAGDTQYF
>TRBV5-5|.|TRBJ2-3|.
TGTGCCAGCAGCTTGGACAGGGGCACAGATACGCAGTATTTT
CASSLDRGTDTQYF
>TRBV4-1|.|TRBJ1-4|.
TGCGCCAGCAGCCGGGAGGAACAGGCTTATGAAAAACTGTTTTTT
CASSREEQAYEKLFF